This TCR beta chain appears in the sequencing data of a study of shared clonotypes between healthy human individuals. Looking at the study overall: CD8 memory received one plate per donor, CD8 naive two, CD4 memory three and CD4 naive three.

As defined, naive CD8 cells were CD45RO-negative and positively selected for CCR7, with terminally differentiated effector memory CD45RA+ cells excluded. Profiling relied on immunoSEQ multiplex PCR, and the TCRdb table lists in-frame clones only, not all of them. The data contain a few million clones, 93% of them seen just once; the ten biggest clones take up under 2%. Germline V CDR1 and CDR2: MRHNA, SNTAGT. After removal of 4 bases from V and 6 bases from J, the junction contained 7 bases not matched to a gene. This CDR3 has 15 residues. The rearrangement uses TRBV6-4 and TRBJ2-1; TRBD2 agrees at 9 bases. Sequencing was carried out using naive CD8+ T cells from PBMCs. This clonotype originated in a man aged 18 to 35 in good health. Some clones in this sample may be carry-over from other donors' samples. The CDR3 DNA follows: TGTGCCAGCAGTGTTGCTAGCGGGGACTTCAATGAGCAGTTCTTC. Its protein is CASSVASGDFNEQFF.